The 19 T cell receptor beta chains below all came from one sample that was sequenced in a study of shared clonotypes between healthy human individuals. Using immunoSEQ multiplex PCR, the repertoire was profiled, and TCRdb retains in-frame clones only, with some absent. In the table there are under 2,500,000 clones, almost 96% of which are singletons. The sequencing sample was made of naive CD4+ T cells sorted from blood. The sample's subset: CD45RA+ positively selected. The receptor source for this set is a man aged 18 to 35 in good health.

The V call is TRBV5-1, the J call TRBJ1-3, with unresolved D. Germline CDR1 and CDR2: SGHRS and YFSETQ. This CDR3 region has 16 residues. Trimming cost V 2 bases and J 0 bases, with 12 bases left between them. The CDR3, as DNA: TGCGCCAGCAGCTTAGGACGGGCAGACTCTGGAAACACCATATATTTT. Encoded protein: CASSLGRADSGNTIYF.

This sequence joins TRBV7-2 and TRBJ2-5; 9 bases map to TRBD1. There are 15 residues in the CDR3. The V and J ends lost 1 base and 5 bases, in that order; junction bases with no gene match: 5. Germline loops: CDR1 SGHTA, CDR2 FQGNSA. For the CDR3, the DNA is TGTGCCAGCAGCTTAGTTTTACAGGGGGCTGAGACCCAGTACTTC. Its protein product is CASSLVLQGAETQYF.

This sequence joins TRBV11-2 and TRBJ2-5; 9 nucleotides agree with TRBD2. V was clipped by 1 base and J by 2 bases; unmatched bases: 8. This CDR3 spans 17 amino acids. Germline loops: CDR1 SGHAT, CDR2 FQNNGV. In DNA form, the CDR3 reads TGTGCCAGCAGCTTAGGTCGGGCTAGCGGGAATCAAGAGACCCAGTACTTC. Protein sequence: CASSLGRASGNQETQYF.

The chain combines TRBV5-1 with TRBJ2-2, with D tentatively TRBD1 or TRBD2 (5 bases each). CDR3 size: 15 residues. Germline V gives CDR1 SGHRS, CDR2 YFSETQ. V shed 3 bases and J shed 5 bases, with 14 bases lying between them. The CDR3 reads CASSYGTSGTGELFF. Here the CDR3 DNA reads TGCGCCAGCAGCTACGGGACCTCGGGGACCGGGGAGCTGTTTTTT.

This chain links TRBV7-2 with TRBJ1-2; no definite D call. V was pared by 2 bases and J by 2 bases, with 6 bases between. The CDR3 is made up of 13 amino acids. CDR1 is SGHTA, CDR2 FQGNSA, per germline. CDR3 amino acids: CASSLSWNYGYTF. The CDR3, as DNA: TGTGCCAGCAGCTTATCCTGGAACTATGGCTACACCTTC.

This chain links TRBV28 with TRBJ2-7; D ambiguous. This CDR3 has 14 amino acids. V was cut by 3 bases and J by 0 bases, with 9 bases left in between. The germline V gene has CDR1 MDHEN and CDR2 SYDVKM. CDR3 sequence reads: CASSLGGISYEQYF. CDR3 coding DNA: TGTGCCAGCAGTTTGGGCGGAATCTCCTACGAGCAGTACTTC.

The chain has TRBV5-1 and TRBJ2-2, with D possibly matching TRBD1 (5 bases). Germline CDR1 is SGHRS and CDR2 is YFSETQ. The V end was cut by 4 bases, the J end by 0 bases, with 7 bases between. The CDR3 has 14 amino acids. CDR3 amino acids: CASSVDTNTGELFF. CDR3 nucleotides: TGCGCCAGCAGCGTGGACACGAACACCGGGGAGCTGTTTTTT.

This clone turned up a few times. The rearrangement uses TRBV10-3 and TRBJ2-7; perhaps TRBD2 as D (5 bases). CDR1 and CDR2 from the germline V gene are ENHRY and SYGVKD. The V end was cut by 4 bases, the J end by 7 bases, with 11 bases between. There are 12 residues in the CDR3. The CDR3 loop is CAISAGSSEQYF. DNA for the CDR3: TGTGCCATCAGTGCGGGGTCGTCGGAGCAGTACTTC.

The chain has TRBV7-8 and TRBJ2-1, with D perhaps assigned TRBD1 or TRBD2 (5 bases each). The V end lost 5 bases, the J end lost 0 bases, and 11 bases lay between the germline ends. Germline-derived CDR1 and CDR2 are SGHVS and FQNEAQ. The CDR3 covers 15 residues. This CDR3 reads CASSPGGSSYNEQFF. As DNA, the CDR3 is TGTGCCAGCAGCCCTGGGGGAAGCTCCTACAATGAGCAGTTCTTC.

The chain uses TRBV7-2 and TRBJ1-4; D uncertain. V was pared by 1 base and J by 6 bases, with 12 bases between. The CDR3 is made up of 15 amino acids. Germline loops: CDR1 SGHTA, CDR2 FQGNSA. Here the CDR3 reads CASSLDQALDEKLFF. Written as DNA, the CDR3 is TGTGCCAGCAGCTTAGATCAGGCATTGGATGAAAAACTGTTTTTT.

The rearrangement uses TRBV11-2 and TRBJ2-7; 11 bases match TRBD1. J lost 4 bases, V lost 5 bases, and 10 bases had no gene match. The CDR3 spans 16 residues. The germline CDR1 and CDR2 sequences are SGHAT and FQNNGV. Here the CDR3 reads CASSPLRDRGRYEQYF. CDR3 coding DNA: TGTGCCAGCAGCCCACTCCGGGACAGGGGGAGGTACGAGCAGTACTTC.

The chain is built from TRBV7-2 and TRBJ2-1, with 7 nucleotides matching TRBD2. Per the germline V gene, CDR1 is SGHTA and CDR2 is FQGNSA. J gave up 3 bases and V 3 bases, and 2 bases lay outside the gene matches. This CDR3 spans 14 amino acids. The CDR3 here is CASSLREHYNEQFF. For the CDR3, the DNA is TGTGCCAGCAGCTTGCGGGAGCACTACAATGAGCAGTTCTTC.

For the CDR3, the DNA is TGCGCCAGCAGGTGGTGGAAACCCACAGATACGCAGTATTTT. Its protein product is CASRWWKPTDTQYF. This chain links TRBV5-1 with TRBJ2-3; D ambiguous. Looked up from germline, CDR1 is SGHRS and CDR2 is YFSETQ. V was trimmed by 5 bases and J by 2 bases, leaving 12 bases between them. The CDR3 has 14 residues.

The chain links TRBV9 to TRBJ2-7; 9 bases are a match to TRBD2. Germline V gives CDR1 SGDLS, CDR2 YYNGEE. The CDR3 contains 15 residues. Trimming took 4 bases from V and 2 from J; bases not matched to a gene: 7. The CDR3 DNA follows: TGTGCCAGCAGCCAAGCGGGGGGTCCCGCCTACGAGCAGTACTTC. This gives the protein CASSQAGGPAYEQYF.

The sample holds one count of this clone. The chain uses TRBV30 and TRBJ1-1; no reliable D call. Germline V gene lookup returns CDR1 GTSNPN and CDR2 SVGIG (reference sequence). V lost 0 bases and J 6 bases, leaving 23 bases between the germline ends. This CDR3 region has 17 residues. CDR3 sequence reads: CAWSVRLRGTTGAEAFF. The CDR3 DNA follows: TGTGCCTGGAGTGTCCGACTGCGGGGAACCACTGGCGCTGAAGCTTTCTTT.

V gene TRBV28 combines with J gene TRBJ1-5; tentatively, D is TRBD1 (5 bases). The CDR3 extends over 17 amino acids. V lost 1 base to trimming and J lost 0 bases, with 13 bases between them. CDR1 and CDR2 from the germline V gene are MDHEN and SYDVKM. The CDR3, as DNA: TGTGCCAGCAGTTTATTTGGAGCAGGGAGTAGCAATCAGCCCCAGCATTTT. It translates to CASSLFGAGSSNQPQHF.

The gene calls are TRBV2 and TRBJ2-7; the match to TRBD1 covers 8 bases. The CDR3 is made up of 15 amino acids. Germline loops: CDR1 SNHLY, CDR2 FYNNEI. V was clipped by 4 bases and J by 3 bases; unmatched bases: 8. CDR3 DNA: TGTGCCAGCAGTGTCGGGGGACAGGCCGTCTACGAGCAGTACTTC. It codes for CASSVGGQAVYEQYF. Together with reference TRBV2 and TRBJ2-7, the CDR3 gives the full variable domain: EPEVTQTPSHQVTQMGQEVILRCVPISNHLYFYWYRQILGQKVEFLVSFYNNEISEKSEIFDDQFSVERPDGSNFTLKIRSTKLEDSAMYFCASSVGGQAVYEQYFGPGTRLTVT.

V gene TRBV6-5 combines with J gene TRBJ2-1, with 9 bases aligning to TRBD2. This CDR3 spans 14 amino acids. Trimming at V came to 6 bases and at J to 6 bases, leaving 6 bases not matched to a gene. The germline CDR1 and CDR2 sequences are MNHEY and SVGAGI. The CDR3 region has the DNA TGTGCCAGCAGCCCTAGCGGGAATCGCAATGAGCAGTTCTTC. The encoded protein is CASSPSGNRNEQFF.

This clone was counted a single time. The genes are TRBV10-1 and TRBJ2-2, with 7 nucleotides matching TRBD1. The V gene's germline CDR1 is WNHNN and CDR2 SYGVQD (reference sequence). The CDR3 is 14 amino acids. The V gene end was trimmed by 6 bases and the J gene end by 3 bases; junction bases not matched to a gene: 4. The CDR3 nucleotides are TGCGCCAGCAGACTAACAGGGGACACCGGGGAGCTGTTTTTT. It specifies CASRLTGDTGELFF.